Here is one TCR beta chain with its context. The antigen it binds to is not known. Base quality data are lacking; no much larger clone is found one base away. This record comes from a study of control samples from healthy donors and cancer patients (dated by TCRdb to the early 2020s). Libraries were constructed by the immunoSEQ multiplex PCR assay. TCRdb re-hosts the immuneACCESS table, in-frame sequences only. Its copies lack some clones; in the studies checked, an unresolved V gene accounts for under half of them, and the cause for the rest is not known. This sample holds about 98,000 clones; about 79% were observed only once. 10% of the sample goes to the ten largest clones. V and J lose 7 bases and 6 bases, and a span of 20 bases separates them. From the cysteine up to the phenylalanine, the CDR3 has a length of 15 residues. The DNA shown is the 45-base CDR3, in frame from base 1. CDR1 and CDR2 (LNHDA, SQIVND) derive from the germline V gene (reference sequence).

The V and J genes are TRBV19 and TRBJ2-3; the D gene cannot be named for sure. The source of this sequence is a woman aged 25 to 45 in good health. Specimen: blood. The CDR3 sequence is CASKWSVSDQDTQYF. The sequenced DNA: TGTGCCAGTAAGTGGTCCGTGTCTGATCAGGATACGCAGTATTTT.